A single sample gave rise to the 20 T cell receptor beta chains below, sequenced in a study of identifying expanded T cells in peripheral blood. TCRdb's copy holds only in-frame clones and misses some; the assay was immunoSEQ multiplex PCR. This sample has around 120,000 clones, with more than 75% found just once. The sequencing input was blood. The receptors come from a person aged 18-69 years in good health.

CDR3 DNA sequence: TGCGCCAGCAGTGAGTCAGCATTAGGAACCTACAATGAGCAGTTCTTC. Its protein is CASSESALGTYNEQFF. The V gene is TRBV10-1, the J gene TRBJ2-1; D call uncertain. Trimming took 0 bases from V and 2 from J, leaving 11 bases between them. The CDR3 has 16 residues. The V gene's germline CDR1 is WNHNN and CDR2 SYGVQD (reference sequence).

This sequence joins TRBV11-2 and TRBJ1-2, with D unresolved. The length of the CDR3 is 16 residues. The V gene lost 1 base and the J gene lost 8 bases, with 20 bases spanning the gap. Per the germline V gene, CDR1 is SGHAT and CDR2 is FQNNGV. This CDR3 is CASSLGRRRTWEGYTF. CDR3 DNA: TGTGCCAGCAGCTTAGGTCGTCGACGGACCTGGGAGGGCTACACCTTC.

CDR3 in DNA: TGTGCCAGCGGTGGTGGCACTGAAGCTTTCTTT. This translates into CASGGGTEAFF. The chain is built from TRBV5-8 and TRBJ1-1; D gene unclear. Per the germline V gene, CDR1 is SGHTS and CDR2 is YDEGEE. The CDR3 has 11 amino acids. Between the trimmed V and J ends, which lost 7 bases and 4 bases, there was a span of 8 bases.

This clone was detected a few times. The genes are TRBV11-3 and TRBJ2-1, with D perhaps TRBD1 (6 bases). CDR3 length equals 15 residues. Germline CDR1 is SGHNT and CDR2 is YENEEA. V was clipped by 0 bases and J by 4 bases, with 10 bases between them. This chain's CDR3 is CASSLEQGSYNEQFF. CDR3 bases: TGTGCCAGCAGCTTAGAACAGGGTTCGTACAATGAGCAGTTCTTC.

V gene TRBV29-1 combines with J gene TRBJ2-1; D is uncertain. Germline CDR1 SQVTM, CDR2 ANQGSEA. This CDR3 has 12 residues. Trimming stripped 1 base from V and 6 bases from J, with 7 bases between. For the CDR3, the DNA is TGCAGCGTTGAAGGGGTAGGCAATGAGCAGTTCTTC. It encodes CSVEGVGNEQFF.

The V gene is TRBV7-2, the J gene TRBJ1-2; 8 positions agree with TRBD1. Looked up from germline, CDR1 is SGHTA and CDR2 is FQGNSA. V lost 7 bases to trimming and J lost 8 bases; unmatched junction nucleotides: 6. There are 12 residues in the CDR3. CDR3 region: CASTEQGEGYTF. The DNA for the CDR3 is TGTGCCAGCACCGAACAGGGGGAGGGCTACACCTTC.

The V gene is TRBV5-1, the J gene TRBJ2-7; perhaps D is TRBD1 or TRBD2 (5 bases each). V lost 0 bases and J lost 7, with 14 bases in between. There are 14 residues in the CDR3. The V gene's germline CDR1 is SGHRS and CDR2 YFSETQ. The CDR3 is CASSLGRDGSEQYF. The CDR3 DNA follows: TGCGCCAGCAGCTTGGGTCGGGACGGCTCGGAGCAGTACTTC.

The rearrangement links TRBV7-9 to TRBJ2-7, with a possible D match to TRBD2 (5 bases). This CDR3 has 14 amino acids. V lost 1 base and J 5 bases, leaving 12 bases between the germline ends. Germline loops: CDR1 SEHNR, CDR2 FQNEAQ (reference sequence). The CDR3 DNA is TGTGCCAGCAGCTTAGGCGGCCCGCGGGACGAGCAGTACTTC. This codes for CASSLGGPRDEQYF.

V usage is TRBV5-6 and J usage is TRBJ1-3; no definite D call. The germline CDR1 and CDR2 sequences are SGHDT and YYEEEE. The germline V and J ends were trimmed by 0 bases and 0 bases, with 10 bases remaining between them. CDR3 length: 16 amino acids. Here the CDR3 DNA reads TGTGCCAGCAGCTTGGACCAGATTTTCTCTGGAAACACCATATATTTT. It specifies CASSLDQIFSGNTIYF.

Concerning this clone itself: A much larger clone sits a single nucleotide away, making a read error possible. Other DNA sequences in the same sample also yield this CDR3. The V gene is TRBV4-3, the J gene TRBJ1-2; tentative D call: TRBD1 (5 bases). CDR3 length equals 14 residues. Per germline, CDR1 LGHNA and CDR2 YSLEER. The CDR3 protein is CASSPTAGTTGYTF. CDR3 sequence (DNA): TGCGCCAGCAGCCCTACGGCCGGGACGACTGGCTACACCTTT.

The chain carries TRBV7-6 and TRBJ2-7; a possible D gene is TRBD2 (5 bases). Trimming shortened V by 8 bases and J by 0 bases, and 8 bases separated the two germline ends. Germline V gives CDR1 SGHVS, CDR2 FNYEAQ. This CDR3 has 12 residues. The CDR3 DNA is TGTGCCAGCGGTCGGGGCTCCTACGAGCAGTACTTC. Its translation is CASGRGSYEQYF. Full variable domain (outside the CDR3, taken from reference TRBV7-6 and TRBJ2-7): GAGVSQSPRYKVTKRGQDVALRCDPISGHVSLYWYRQALGQGPEFLTYFNYEAQQDKSGLPNDRFSAERPEGSISTLTIQRTEQRDSAMYRCASGRGSYEQYFGPGTRLTVT.

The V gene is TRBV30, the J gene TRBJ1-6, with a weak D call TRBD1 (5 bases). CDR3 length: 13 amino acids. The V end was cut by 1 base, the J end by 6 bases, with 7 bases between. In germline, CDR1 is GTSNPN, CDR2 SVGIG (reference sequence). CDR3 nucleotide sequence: TGTGCCTGGAGTGCAGGGAGTAATTCACCCCTCCACTTT. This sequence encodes CAWSAGSNSPLHF.

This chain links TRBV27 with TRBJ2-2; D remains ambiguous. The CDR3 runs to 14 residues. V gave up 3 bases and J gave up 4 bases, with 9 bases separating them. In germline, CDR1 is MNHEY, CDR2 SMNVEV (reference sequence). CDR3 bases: TGTGCCAGCAGTTTCAGGCCCCTCACCGGGGAGCTGTTTTTT. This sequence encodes CASSFRPLTGELFF.

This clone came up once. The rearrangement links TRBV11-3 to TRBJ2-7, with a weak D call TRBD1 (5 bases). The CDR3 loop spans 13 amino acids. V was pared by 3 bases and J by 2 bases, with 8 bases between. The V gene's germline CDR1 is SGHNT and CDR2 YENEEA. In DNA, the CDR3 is TGTGCCAGCAGCTTTGGGGCGACCTACGAGCAGTACTTC. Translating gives CASSFGATYEQYF.

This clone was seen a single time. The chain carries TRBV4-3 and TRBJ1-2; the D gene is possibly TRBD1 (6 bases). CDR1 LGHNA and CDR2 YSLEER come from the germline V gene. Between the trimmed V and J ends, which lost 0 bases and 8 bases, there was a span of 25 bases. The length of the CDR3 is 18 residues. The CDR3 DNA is TGCGCCAGCAGCCAAGAATGGGGCAGGGGCCTCAGTTCCAGGGGCTACACCTTC. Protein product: CASSQEWGRGLSSRGYTF.

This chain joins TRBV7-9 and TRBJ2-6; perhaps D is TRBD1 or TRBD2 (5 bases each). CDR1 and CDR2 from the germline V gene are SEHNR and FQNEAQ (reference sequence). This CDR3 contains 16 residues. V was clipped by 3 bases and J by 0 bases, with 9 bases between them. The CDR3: CASSLGPISGANVLTF. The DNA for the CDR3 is TGTGCCAGCAGCTTGGGACCTATCTCTGGGGCCAACGTCCTGACTTTC.

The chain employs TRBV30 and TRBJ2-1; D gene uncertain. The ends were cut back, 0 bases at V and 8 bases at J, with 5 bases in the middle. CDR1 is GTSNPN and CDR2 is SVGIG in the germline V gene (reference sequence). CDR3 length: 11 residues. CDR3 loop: CAWSVQYEQFF. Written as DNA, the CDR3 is TGTGCCTGGAGTGTGCAGTATGAGCAGTTCTTC.

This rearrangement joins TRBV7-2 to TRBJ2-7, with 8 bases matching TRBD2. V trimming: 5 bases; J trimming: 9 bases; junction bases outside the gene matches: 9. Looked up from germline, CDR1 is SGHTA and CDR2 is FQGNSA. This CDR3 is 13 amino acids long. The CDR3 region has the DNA TGTGCCAGCAGCCTCAAAGCGGGGGAGGGGCAGTACTTC. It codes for CASSLKAGEGQYF.

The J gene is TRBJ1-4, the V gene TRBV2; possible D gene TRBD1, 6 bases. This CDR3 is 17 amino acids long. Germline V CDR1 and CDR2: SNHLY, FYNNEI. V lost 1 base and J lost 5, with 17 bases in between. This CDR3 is CASSEGGQLVSNEKLFF. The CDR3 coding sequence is TGTGCCAGCAGTGAAGGCGGACAGCTTGTGAGCAATGAAAAACTGTTTTTT.

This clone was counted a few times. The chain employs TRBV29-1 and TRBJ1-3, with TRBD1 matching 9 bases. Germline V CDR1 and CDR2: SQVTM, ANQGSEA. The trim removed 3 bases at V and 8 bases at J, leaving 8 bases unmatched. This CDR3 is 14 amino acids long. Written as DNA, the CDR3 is TGCAGCGTTGAGGGACAGGGATCGGTGGACACCATATATTTT. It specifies CSVEGQGSVDTIYF.